The present TCR beta chain was sequenced within a study of early T cells in non-severe SARS-CoV-2 infection (dated by TCRdb to 2020 to 2022). Background for the entire study: TCR sequencing used bulk RNA from unsorted whole blood, so alpha and beta chains could not be paired.

Receptor libraries were prepared by 5' RACE. TCRdb records NextSeq 500 as the sequencer. In the TCR library protocol, unique molecular identifiers were attached to individual cDNA molecules to correct for PCR bias and sequencing error. Both TCR alpha and beta chains were sequenced, and tight co-correlation was observed between alpha and beta sequence abundances in each sample. The paper's data handling went like this. Decombinator V4 was used to annotate the V gene, J gene and CDR3 of the TCR sequences. Expanded TCRs were defined as changing significantly between any two time points under a Poisson model with p below 0.0001. TCR abundances were normalised to the total number of TCRs sequenced per sample and were expressed as counts per million. VDJdb, accessed on 1 November 2021, was searched for TCRs annotated for CMV, EBV and SARS-CoV-2, and TCRs annotated for more than one antigen were excluded. TCRdb trimmed public reads at Q25 via fastp, called clones via MiXCR and kept in-frame beta chains. Identical CDR3 protein sequences are pooled into one entry, listed with their most common genes and DNA. The V and J calls come from TCRdb's annotation, not from the publication. In this sample the table shows 100,000 to 150,000 distinct CDR3 sequences, just under 15% of which occur a single time. The ten top clones hold about a fifth of the sample.

This clonotype was seen only a few times. Its antigen is currently not known. The input lacks base qualities; no much larger clone sits a single base away. This was a case-control study nested in a cohort of healthcare workers in London, UK, who had nasopharyngeal swab PCR tests and blood samples taken every week. Healthcare workers were recruited between 23 and 31 March 2020, during the week of the UK lockdown, and were followed weekly for up to about 15 weeks. The full study reports these points: VDJdb matching was skewed toward anti-spike CD8 responses and likely underestimated virus-specific expansions by missing private and CD4 specificities.

Sequencing was done on a sample of whole blood. The TCR originated in an adult who was a healthcare worker with PCR-confirmed SARS-CoV-2 infection or an uninfected control (not recorded which).

The DNA reads TGCGCCAGCAGCCGAGGACTGGAGAATAACTATGGCTACACCTTC. It is translated as CASSRGLENNYGYTF. The chain is assembled from TRBV4-1 and TRBJ1-2; the D gene cannot be resolved reliably. From its cysteine to its phenylalanine, the CDR3 spans 15 amino acids. The DNA shown is the 45-base CDR3, in frame from base 1. V lost 4 bases and J lost 1 base; the stretch between them is 13 bases long. The germline V gene provides CDR1 MGHRA and CDR2 YSYEKL.